This T cell receptor beta chain appears in the sequencing data of a study of post-analysis software for immune sequencing data. General study findings and limits: A handful of TRBV segments were significantly more frequent in patients than in controls. TRBV5-6, TRBV5-1 and TRBV20-1 were among these segments.

Germline V gives CDR1 SGHRS, CDR2 YFSETQ. V shed 0 bases and J 8 bases; nucleotides not matched to a gene: 8. This CDR3 comprises 16 residues. Libraries were made from TCR beta cDNA, and they carried unique molecular identifiers. Each CDR3 protein gets one entry after TCRdb re-called the PCR reads with MiXCR. The sample lists some 690,000 distinct CDR3 sequences; 55% to 70% were seen once. In its sample, this clonotype was seen once. Its antigen is still unknown. Material for sequencing was blood. This sequence joins TRBV5-1 and TRBJ2-1; 10 positions agree with TRBD1. This receptor was obtained from a girl aged 2 to 9 with multiple sclerosis. CDR3 DNA: TGCGCCAGCAGCTTGGCGAGGGACAGGGGTTTCTATGAGCAGTTCTTC. Translation: CASSLARDRGFYEQFF.